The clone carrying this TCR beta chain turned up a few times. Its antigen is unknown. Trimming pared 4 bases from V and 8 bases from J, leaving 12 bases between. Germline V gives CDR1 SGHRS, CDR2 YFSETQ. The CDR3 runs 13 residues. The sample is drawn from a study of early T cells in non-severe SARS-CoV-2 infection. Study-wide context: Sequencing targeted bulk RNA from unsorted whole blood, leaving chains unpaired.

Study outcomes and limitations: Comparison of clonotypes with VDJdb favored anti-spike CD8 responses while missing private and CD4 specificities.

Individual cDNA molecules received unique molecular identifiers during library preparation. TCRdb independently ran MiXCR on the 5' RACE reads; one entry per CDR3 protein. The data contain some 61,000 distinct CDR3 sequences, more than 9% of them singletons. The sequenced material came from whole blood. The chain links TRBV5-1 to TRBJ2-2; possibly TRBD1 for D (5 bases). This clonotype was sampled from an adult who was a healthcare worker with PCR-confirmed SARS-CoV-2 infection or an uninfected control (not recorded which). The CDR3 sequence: CASSQDIIGELFF. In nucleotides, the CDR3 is TGCGCCAGCAGCCAGGACATAATAGGGGAGCTGTTTTTT.